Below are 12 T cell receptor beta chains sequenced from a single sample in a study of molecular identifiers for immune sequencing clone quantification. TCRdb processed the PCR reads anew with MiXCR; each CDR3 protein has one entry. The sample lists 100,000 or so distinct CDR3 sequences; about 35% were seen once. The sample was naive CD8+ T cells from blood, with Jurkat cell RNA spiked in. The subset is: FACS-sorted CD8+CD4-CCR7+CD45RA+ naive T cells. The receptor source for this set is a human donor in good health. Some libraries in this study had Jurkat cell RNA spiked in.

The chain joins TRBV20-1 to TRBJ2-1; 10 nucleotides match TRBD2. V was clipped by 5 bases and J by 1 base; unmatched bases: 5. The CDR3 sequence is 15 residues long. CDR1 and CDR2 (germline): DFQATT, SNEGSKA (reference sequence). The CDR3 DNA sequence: TGCAGTGCTCCTTTAGCGGGAGGTTCCTACAATGAGCAGTTCTTC. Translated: CSAPLAGGSYNEQFF.

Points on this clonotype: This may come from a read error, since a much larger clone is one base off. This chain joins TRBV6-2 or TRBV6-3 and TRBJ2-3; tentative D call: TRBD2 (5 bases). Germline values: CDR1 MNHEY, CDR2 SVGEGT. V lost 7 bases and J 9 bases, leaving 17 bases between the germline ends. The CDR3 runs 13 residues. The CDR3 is CASTDFQGETQYF. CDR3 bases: TGTGCCAGCACGGACTTTCAAGGAGAAACGCAGTATTTT.

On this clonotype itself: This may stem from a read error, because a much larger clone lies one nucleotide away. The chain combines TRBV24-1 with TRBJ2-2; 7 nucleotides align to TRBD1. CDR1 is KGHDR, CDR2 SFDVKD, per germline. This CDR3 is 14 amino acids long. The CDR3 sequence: CATSERGRIGELYF. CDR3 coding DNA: TGTGCCACCAGTGAGAGGGGGCGCATCGGGGAGCTGTATTTT.

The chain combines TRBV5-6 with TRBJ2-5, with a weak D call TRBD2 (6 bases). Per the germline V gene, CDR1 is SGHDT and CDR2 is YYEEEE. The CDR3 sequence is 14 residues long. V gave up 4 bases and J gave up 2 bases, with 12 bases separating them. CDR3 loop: CASSRGSEQETQYF. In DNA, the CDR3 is TGTGCCAGCAGCCGGGGGTCCGAACAAGAGACCCAGTACTTC. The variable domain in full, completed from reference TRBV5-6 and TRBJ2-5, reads DAGVTQSPTHLIKTRGQQVTLRCSPKSGHDTVSWYQQALGQGPQFIFQYYEEEERQRGNFPDRFSGHQFPNYSSELNVNALLLGDSALYLCASSRGSEQETQYFGPGTRLLVL.

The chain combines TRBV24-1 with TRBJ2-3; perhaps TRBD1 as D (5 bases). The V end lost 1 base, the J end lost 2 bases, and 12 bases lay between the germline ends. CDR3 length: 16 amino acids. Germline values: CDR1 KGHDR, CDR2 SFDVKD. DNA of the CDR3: TGTGCCACCAGTGATTTTTCATCACAGGACACAGATACGCAGTATTTT. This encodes CATSDFSSQDTDTQYF.

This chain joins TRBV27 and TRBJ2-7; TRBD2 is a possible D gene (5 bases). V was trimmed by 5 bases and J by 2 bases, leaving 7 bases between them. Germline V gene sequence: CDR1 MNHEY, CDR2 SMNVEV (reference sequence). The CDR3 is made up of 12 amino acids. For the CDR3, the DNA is TGTGCCAGCAGTGCGGGTGCCTACGAGCAGTACTTC. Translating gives CASSAGAYEQYF.

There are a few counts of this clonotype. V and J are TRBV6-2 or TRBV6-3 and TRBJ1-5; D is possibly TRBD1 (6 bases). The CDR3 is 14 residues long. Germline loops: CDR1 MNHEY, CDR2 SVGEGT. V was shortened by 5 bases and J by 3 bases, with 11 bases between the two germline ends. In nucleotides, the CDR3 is TGTGCCAGCAGTCCAGGGGCGCTCAATCAGCCCCAGCATTTT. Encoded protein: CASSPGALNQPQHF.

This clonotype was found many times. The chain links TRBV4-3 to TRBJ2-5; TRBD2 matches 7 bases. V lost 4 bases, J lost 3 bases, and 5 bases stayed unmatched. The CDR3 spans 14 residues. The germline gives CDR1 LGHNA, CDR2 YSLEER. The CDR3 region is CASSPRLAEETQYF. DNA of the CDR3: TGCGCCAGCAGCCCACGACTAGCCGAAGAGACCCAGTACTTC.

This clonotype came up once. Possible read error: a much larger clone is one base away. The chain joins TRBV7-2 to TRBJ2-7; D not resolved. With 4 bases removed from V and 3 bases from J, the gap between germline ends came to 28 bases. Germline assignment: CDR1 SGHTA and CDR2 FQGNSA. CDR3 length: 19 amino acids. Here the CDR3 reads CASSSATRNYPMPFYEQYF. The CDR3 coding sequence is TGTGCCAGCAGCTCAGCGACAAGGAACTATCCTATGCCCTTCTACGAGCAGTACTTC.

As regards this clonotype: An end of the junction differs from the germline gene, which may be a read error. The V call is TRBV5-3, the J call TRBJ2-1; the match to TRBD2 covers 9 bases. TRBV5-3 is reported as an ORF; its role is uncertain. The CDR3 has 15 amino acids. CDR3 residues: CASSSLAGMGNEQIF. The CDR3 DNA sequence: TGTGCCAGCAGCTCGCTAGCGGGAATGGGCAATGAGCAGATCTTC.

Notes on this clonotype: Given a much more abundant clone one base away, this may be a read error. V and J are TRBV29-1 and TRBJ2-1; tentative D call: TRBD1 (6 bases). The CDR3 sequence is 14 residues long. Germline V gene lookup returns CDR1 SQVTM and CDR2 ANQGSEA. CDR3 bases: TGCAGCGTTTTAGGGGGTTTCTCCTACAATGCGCAGTTCTTC. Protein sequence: CSVLGGFSYNAQFF.

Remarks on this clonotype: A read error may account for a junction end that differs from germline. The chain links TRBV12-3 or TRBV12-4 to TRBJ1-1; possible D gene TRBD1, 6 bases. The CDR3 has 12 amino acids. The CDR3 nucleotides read TGTGCCAGCAGCCTAGGGGACACTGACGCTTTCTTT. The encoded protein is CASSLGDTDAFF.